These T cell receptor beta chains were read from a single sample in a study of response to subunit inactivated influenza vaccine. Each CDR3 protein gets one entry after TCRdb re-called the RT-PCR reads with MiXCR. This sample carries 650,000 to 700,000 distinct CDR3 sequences, 15% to 19% of them seen once, and the ten largest clones take approximately 10%. The source material was PBMCs from blood, sampled less than 13 days after vaccination. The receptors were sampled from a man aged 50 to 60 who received an inactivated influenza vaccine. The CDR3 runs from the conserved cysteine through the conserved F or W. A D gene is named only where the DNA matches it firmly. Not all rows give a size; the values are once, few, many and, for expanded clones, a class.

abundance,v_gene,d_gene,j_gene,CDR3aa,CDR3nt
many,TRBV5-6,-,TRBJ2-5,CASSRGTSQETQYF,TGTGCCAGCAGCCGCGGGACATCACAAGAGACCCAGTACTTC
-,TRBV9,-,TRBJ2-5,CASSVEGDRTQYF,TGTGCCAGCAGCGTAGAAGGGGATCGGACCCAGTACTTC
-,TRBV24-1,-,TRBJ2-7,CATSPGGFEQYF,TGTGCCACCTCTCCTGGGGGGTTCGAGCAGTACTTC
few,TRBV28,-,TRBJ2-7,CASSLSSGNPIYEQYF,TGTGCCAGCAGTTTAAGTTCTGGGAACCCCATCTACGAGCAGTACTTC
many,TRBV29-1,-,TRBJ2-3,CSVAGGRTDTQYF,TGCAGCGTTGCTGGGGGGAGGACAGATACGCAGTATTTT
-,TRBV11-2,-,TRBJ1-1,CASSPGRGFTEAFF,TGTGCCAGCAGCCCAGGGCGGGGTTTCACTGAAGCTTTCTTT
few,TRBV20-1,TRBD1,TRBJ2-1,CSARPDRGAANEQFF,TGCAGTGCTAGGCCTGACAGGGGTGCTGCCAATGAGCAGTTCTTC
few,TRBV10-3,-,TRBJ2-1,CAISESMAIRHEQFF,TGTGCCATCAGTGAGTCGATGGCCATCCGACATGAGCAGTTCTTC
few,TRBV20-1,TRBD1,TRBJ2-2,CSAIGQGASRELFF,TGCAGTGCTATCGGACAGGGGGCTAGTCGGGAGCTGTTTTTT
many,TRBV20-1,-,TRBJ2-6,CSASGDTGANVLTF,TGCAGTGCTAGTGGAGACACTGGGGCCAACGTCCTGACTTTC
-,TRBV30,-,TRBJ1-2,CAWNRLDEGYTF,TGTGCCTGGAATAGGTTAGATGAAGGCTACACCTTC
few,TRBV12-3/TRBV12-4,-,TRBJ2-7,CASSRFYEQYF,TGTGCCAGCAGTCGATTCTACGAGCAGTACTTC
-,TRBV7-6,TRBD1,TRBJ1-3,CASSLTGQGGNTIYF,TGTGCCAGCAGCTTAACCGGACAGGGCGGAAACACCATATATTTT
few,TRBV29-1,-,TRBJ2-5,CSVEDRENQETQYF,TGCAGCGTTGAAGATAGGGAAAACCAAGAGACCCAGTACTTC
few,TRBV20-1,-,TRBJ2-7,CSVGGQEAYEQYF,TGCAGTGTTGGGGGACAAGAAGCCTACGAGCAGTACTTC
many,TRBV12-3/TRBV12-4,-,TRBJ2-1,CASSEGLHEQFF,TGTGCCAGCAGTGAGGGGCTGCATGAGCAGTTCTTC
few,TRBV29-1,-,TRBJ1-1,CSAEAGYTEAFF,TGCAGCGCCGAGGCCGGCTACACTGAAGCTTTCTTT
many,TRBV7-9,-,TRBJ2-5,CASSLVGIQETQYF,TGTGCCAGCAGCTTAGTCGGGATCCAAGAGACCCAGTACTTC
few,TRBV5-1,-,TRBJ1-4,CASSSPGAPEKLFF,TGCGCCAGCAGCTCACCGGGGGCGCCTGAAAAACTGTTTTTT
many,TRBV4-3,-,TRBJ2-1,CASSQDPTYNEQFF,TGCGCCAGCAGCCAAGATCCGACCTACAATGAGCAGTTCTTC
-,TRBV5-1,TRBD2,TRBJ2-7,CASSLVGEGYEQYF,TGCGCCAGCAGCTTGGTGGGGGAGGGGTACGAGCAGTACTTC
many,TRBV11-1,-,TRBJ2-2,CASSLSPLRGSSTGELFF,TGTGCCAGCAGCTTAAGCCCACTCCGGGGAAGTAGCACCGGGGAGCTGTTTTTT
-,TRBV7-8,-,TRBJ2-5,CASSLAQGLYQETQYF,TGTGCCAGCAGCTTAGCGCAGGGTTTGTACCAAGAGACCCAGTACTTC
few,TRBV20-1,-,TRBJ2-7,CSAPEGSTYEQYF,TGCAGTGCCCCCGAGGGCTCAACCTACGAGCAGTACTTC
-,TRBV5-1,-,TRBJ2-3,CASSPTVETTDTQYF,TGCGCCAGCAGCCCCACGGTTGAAACCACAGATACGCAGTATTTT
few,TRBV2,TRBD1,TRBJ2-5,CASRARQGGKTQYF,TGTGCCAGCAGGGCAAGACAGGGGGGGAAGACCCAGTACTTC
few,TRBV3-1,TRBD1,TRBJ1-1,CASSQTGGGTEAFF,TGTGCCAGCAGCCAAACAGGGGGAGGCACTGAAGCTTTCTTT
-,TRBV24-1,-,TRBJ1-5,CATSDSGFSNQPQHF,TGTGCCACCAGTGATTCGGGGTTTAGCAATCAGCCCCAGCATTTT
-,TRBV12-3/TRBV12-4,TRBD1,TRBJ2-7,CASSLARTGNEGEQYF,TGTGCCAGCAGTTTAGCGCGGACAGGGAATGAAGGCGAGCAGTACTTC
-,TRBV6-5,TRBD2,TRBJ2-5,CASSYGGGGIETQYF,TGTGCCAGCAGTTACGGCGGGGGAGGAATAGAGACCCAGTACTTC
-,TRBV6-1,TRBD1,TRBJ2-7,CATKAGTGIYEQYF,TGTGCCACCAAGGCCGGGACAGGGATCTACGAGCAGTACTTC
many,TRBV10-3,-,TRBJ2-3,CAISESTGTDTQYF,TGTGCCATCAGTGAGTCGACTGGCACAGATACGCAGTATTTT
once,TRBV4-2,-,TRBJ2-5,CASSQVARETQYF,TGTGCCAGCAGTCAAGTGGCCCGGGAGACCCAGTACTTC
few,TRBV14,-,TRBJ2-5,CASSQLGKETQYF,TGTGCCAGCAGCCAACTCGGGAAAGAGACCCAGTACTTC
few,TRBV3-1,-,TRBJ2-6,CASSQAQGRGGANVLTF,TGTGCCAGCAGCCAAGCCCAGGGGAGAGGTGGGGCCAACGTCCTGACTTTC
few,TRBV7-2,TRBD1,TRBJ1-2,CASSYLSETGDYGYTF,TGTGCCAGCAGCTATTTGTCGGAGACAGGGGACTATGGCTACACCTTC
-,TRBV9,TRBD2,TRBJ2-3,CASSVGLAATDTQYF,TGTGCCAGCAGCGTAGGACTAGCGGCGACAGATACGCAGTATTTT
few,TRBV14,TRBD2,TRBJ2-1,CASSQVSGVEEQFF,TGTGCCAGCAGCCAAGTTAGCGGGGTGGAGGAGCAGTTCTTC
-,TRBV28,-,TRBJ2-2,CASQAANTGELFF,TGTGCCAGCCAAGCCGCTAACACCGGGGAGCTGTTTTTT
-,TRBV4-1,-,TRBJ2-1,CASSQNIWTDLEQFF,TGCGCCAGCAGCCAAAATATTTGGACAGACCTCGAGCAGTTCTTC
-,TRBV6-2/TRBV6-3,-,TRBJ2-1,CASSSLIRAGNEQFF,TGTGCCAGCAGTTCCCTCATAAGGGCCGGGAATGAGCAGTTCTTC
few,TRBV20-1,-,TRBJ2-2,CSARRAADWTGELFF,TGCAGTGCTAGACGGGCAGCTGATTGGACCGGGGAGCTGTTTTTT
-,TRBV7-8,-,TRBJ2-4,CASSGGVTFLAKNIQYF,TGTGCCAGCAGCGGAGGAGTGACATTTCTAGCCAAAAACATTCAGTACTTC
-,TRBV29-1,TRBD2,TRBJ2-5,CSGGSSGQETQYF,TGCAGCGGGGGTTCTAGCGGCCAAGAGACCCAGTACTTC
-,TRBV5-1,TRBD2,TRBJ2-3,CASSLEAGGLSDTQYF,TGCGCCAGCAGCTTGGAGGCGGGAGGGCTTTCAGATACGCAGTATTTT
few,TRBV20-1,TRBD1,TRBJ1-1,CSADRGRTEAFF,TGCAGTGCTGACAGGGGGCGGACTGAAGCTTTCTTT
-,TRBV10-3,-,TRBJ2-5,CAISEYSQETQYF,TGTGCCATCAGTGAGTACAGCCAAGAGACCCAGTACTTC
-,TRBV7-9,TRBD1,TRBJ2-7,CASSIGGQYNEQYF,TGTGCCAGCAGCATAGGGGGACAGTACAACGAGCAGTACTTC
-,TRBV2,-,TRBJ2-5,CASSDTGQETQYF,TGTGCCAGCAGTGATACAGGACAAGAGACCCAGTACTTC
few,TRBV6-2/TRBV6-3,-,TRBJ1-5,CASSYSPGLSYQPQHF,TGTGCCAGCAGTTACTCTCCGGGACTCTCGTATCAGCCCCAGCATTTT